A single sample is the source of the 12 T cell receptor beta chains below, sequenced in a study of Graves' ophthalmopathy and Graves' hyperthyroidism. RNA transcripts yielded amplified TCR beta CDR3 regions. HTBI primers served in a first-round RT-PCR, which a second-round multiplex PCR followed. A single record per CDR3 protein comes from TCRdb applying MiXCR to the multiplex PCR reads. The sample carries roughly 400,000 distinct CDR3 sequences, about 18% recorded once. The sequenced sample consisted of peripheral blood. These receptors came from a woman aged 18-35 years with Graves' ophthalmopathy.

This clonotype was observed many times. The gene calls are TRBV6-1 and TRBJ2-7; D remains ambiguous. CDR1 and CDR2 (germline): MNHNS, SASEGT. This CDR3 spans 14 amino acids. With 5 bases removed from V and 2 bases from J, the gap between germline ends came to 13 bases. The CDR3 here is CASSPPEKTYEQYF. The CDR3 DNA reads TGTGCCAGCAGTCCACCAGAGAAAACCTACGAGCAGTACTTC.

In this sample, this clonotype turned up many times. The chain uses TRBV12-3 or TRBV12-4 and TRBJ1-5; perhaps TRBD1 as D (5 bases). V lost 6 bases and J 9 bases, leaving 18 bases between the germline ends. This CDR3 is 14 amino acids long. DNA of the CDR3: TGTGCCAGCAGCTTGGGGCACTCCCTGCGGCCCCAGCATTTT. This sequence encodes CASSLGHSLRPQHF.

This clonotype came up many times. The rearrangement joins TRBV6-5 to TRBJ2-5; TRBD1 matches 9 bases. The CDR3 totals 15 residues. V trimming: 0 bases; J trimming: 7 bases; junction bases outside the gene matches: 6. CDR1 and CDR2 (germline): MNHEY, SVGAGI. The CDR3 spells CASSYSGTGFGTQYF. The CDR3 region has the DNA TGTGCCAGCAGTTACTCAGGGACAGGGTTTGGGACCCAGTACTTC.

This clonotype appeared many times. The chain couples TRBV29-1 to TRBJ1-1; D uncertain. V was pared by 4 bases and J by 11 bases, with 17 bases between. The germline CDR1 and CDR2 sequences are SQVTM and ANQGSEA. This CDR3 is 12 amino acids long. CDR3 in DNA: TGCAGCGTTGTAGTAGGGTTCGGGTTGGCTTTCTTT. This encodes CSVVVGFGLAFF. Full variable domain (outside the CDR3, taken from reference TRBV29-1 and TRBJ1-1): SAVISQKPSRDICQRGTSLTIQCQVDSQVTMMFWYRQQPGQSLTLIATANQGSEATYESGFVIDKFPISRPNLTFSTLTVSNMSPEDSSIYLCSVVVGFGLAFFGQGTRLTVV.

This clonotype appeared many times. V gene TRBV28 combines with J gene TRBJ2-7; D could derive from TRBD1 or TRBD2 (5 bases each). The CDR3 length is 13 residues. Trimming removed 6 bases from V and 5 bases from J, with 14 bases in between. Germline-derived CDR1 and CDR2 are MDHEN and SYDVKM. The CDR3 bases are TGTGCCAGCAGGGGGGAGACGGTCGACGAGCAGTACTTC. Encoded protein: CASRGETVDEQYF.

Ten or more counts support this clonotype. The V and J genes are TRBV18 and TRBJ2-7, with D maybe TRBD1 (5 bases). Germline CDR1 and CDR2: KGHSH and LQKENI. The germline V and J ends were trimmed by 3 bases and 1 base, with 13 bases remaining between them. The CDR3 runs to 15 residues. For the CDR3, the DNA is TGTGCCAGCTCACCGGCACAGGTCCCTTCCTACGAGCAGTACTTC. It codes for CASSPAQVPSYEQYF.

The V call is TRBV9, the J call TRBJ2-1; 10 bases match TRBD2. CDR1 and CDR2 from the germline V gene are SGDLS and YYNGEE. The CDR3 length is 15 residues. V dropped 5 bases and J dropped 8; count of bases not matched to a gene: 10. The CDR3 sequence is CASRAGTSVVHEQFF. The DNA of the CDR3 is TGTGCCAGCAGGGCCGGGACTAGCGTTGTCCATGAGCAGTTCTTC.

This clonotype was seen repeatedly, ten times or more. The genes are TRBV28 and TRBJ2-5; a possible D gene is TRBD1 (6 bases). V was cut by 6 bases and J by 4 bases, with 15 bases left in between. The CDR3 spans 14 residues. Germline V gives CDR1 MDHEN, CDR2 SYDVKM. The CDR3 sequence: CASRPTGLGETQYF. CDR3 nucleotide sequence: TGTGCCAGCAGACCTACAGGGTTAGGAGAGACCCAGTACTTC.

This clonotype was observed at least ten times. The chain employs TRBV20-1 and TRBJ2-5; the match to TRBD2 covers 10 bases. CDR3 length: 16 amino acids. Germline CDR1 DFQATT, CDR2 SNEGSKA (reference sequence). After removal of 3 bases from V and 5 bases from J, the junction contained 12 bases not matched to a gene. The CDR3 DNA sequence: TGCAGTGCTAGTACAGTTAGCGGGGGGAATGGCGAGACCCAGTACTTC. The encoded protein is CSASTVSGGNGETQYF.

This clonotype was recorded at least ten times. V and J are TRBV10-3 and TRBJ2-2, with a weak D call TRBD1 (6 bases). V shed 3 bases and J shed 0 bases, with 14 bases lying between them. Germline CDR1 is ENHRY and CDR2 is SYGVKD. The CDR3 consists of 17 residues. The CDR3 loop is CAISERTATSNTGELFF. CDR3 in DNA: TGTGCCATCAGTGAAAGGACAGCGACTTCGAACACCGGGGAGCTGTTTTTT.

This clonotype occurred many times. The CDR3 reads CASSYSGAREGYTF. DNA for the CDR3: TGTGCCAGCAGTTACTCGGGGGCCAGGGAAGGCTACACCTTC. The chain recombines TRBV6-5 with TRBJ1-2; tentatively, D is TRBD1 (6 bases). Between the trimmed V and J ends, which lost 0 bases and 8 bases, there was a span of 13 bases. This CDR3 is 14 amino acids long. In germline, CDR1 is MNHEY, CDR2 SVGAGI.

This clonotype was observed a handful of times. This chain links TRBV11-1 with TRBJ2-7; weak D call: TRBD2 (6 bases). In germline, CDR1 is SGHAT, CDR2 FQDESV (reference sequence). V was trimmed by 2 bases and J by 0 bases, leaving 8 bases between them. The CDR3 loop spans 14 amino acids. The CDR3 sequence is CASSLREFSYEQYF. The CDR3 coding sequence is TGTGCCAGCAGCTTACGGGAGTTCTCCTACGAGCAGTACTTC.